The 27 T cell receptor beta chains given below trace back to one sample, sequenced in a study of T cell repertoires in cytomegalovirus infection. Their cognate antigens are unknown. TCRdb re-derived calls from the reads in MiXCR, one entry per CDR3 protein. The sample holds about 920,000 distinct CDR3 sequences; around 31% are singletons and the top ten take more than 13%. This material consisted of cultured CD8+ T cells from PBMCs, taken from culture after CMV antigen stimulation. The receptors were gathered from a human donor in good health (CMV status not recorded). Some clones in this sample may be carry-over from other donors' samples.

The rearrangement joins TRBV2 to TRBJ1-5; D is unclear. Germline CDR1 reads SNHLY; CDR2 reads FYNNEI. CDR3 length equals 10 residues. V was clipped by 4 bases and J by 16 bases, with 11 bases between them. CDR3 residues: CASSGRAFHF. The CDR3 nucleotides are TGTGCCAGCAGTGGACGGGCTTTTCATTTT.

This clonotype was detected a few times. The CDR3 DNA reads TGTGCCAGCACGGGAGGAGCGGGGGGGCCTTGGATCACAGATACGCAGTATTTT. This gives the protein CASTGGAGGPWITDTQYF. The gene calls are TRBV27 and TRBJ2-3, with 10 positions matching TRBD2. The length of the CDR3 is 18 residues. CDR1 is MNHEY and CDR2 is SMNVEV in the germline V gene (reference sequence). V gave up 7 bases and J gave up 2 bases; unmatched junction bases: 15.

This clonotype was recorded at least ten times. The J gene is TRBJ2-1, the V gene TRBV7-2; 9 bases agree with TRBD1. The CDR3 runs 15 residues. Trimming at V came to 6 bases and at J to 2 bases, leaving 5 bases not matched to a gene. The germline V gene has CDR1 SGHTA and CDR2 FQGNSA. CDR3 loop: CASRNYRGPYNEQFF. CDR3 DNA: TGTGCCAGCAGGAACTACAGGGGGCCCTACAATGAGCAGTTCTTC.

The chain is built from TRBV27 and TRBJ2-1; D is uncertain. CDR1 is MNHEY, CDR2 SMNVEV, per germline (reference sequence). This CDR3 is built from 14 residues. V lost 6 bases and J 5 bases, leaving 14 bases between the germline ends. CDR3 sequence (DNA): TGTGCCAGCAGCCTTTATATTAGTCACAATGAGCAGTTCTTC. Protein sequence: CASSLYISHNEQFF.

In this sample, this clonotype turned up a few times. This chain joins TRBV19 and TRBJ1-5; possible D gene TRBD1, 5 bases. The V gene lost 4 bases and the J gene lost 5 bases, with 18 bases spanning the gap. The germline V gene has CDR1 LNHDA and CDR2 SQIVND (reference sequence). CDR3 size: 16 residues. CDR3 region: CASSRIVRTPDQPQHF. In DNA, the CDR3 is TGTGCCAGTAGTAGAATCGTCAGGACACCCGATCAGCCCCAGCATTTT.

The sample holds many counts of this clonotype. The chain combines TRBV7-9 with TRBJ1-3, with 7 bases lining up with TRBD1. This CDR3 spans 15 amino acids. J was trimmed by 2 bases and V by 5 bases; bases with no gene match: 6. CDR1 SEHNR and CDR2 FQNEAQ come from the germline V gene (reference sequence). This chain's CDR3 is CASSPRQGPGNTIYF. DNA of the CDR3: TGTGCCAGCAGCCCCCGACAGGGACCTGGAAACACCATATATTTT.

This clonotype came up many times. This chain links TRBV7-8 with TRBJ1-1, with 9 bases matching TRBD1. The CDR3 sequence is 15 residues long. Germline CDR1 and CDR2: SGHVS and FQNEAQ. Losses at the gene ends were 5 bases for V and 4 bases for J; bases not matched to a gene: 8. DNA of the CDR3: TGTGCCAGCAGCGCAACAGGGGGCGGCGGCACTGAAGCTTTCTTT. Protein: CASSATGGGGTEAFF.

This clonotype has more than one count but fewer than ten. CDR3 sequence (DNA): TGCGCCAGCAGCCCTCGACTGGACAATCAGCCCCAGCATTTT. It is translated as CASSPRLDNQPQHF. The chain uses TRBV4-1 and TRBJ1-5; D is unclear. Germline V gene sequence: CDR1 MGHRA, CDR2 YSYEKL. This CDR3 spans 14 amino acids. With 4 bases removed from V and 3 bases from J, the gap between germline ends came to 10 bases.

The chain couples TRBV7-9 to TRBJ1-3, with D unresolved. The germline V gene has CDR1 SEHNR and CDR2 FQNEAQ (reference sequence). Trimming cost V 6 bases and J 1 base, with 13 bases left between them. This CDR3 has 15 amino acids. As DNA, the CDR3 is TGTGCCAGCAGTGGAGGTTTACAATCTGGAAACACCATATATTTT. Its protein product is CASSGGLQSGNTIYF.

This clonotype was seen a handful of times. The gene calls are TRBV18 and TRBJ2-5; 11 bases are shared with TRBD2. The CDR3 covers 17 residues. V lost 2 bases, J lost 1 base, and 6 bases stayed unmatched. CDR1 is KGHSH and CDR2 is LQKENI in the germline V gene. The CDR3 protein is CASSPNPGLAAQETQYF. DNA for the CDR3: TGTGCCAGCTCACCAAACCCGGGACTAGCGGCCCAAGAGACCCAGTACTTC.

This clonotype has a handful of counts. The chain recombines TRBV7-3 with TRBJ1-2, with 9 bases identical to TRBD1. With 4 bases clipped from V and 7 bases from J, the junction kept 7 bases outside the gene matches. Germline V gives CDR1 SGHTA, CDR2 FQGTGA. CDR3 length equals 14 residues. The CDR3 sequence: CASSYSGTGFGYTF. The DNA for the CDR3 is TGTGCCAGCAGCTATTCAGGGACAGGGTTTGGCTACACCTTC.

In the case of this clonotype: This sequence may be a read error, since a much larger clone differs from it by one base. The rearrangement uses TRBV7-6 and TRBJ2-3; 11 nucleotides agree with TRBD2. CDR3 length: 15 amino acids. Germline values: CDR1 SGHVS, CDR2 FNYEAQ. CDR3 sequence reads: CVSAETSGGTDTQYF. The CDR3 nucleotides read TGTGTCAGCGCTGAGACTAGCGGGGGCACAGATACGCAGTATTTT.

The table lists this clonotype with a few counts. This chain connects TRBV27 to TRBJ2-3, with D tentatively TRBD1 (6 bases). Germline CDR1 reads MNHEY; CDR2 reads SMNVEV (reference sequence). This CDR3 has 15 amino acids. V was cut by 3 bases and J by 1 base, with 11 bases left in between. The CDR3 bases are TGTGCCAGCAGTTTGAACAGGGCGGGCACAGATACGCAGTATTTT. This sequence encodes CASSLNRAGTDTQYF.

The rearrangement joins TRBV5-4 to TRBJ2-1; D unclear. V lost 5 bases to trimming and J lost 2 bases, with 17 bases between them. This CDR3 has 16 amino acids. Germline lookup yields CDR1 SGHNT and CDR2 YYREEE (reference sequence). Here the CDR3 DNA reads TGTGCCAGCAGTGACCCAGGTCGCAGGCCCTACAATGAGCAGTTCTTC. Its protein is CASSDPGRRPYNEQFF.

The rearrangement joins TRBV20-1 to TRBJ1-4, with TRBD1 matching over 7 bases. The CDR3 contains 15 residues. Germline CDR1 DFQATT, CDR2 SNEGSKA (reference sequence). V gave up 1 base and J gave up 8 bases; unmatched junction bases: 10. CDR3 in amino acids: CSARVIEGAEEKLFF. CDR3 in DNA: TGCAGTGCTAGAGTGATTGAGGGGGCAGAGGAAAAACTGTTTTTT.

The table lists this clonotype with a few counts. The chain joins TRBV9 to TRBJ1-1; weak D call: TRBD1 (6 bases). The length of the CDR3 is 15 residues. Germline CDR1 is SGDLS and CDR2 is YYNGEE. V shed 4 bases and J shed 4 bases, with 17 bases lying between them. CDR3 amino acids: CASSPPGTFGTEAFF. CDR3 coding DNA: TGTGCCAGCAGCCCTCCGGGGACATTCGGCACTGAAGCTTTCTTT.

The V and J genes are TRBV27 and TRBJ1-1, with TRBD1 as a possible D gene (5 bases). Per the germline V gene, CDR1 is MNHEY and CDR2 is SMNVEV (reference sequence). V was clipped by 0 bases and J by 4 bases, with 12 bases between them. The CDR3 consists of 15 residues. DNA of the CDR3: TGTGCCAGCAGTTTATCGAGGGTGGGGGGCACTGAAGCTTTCTTT. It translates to CASSLSRVGGTEAFF.

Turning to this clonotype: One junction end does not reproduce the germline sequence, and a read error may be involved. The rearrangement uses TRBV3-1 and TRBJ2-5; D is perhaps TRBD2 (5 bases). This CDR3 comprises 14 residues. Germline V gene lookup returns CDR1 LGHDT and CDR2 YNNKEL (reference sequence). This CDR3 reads CASSGADSQETQCF. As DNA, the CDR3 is TGTGCCAGCAGCGGCGCGGACTCCCAAGAGACCCAGTGCTTC.

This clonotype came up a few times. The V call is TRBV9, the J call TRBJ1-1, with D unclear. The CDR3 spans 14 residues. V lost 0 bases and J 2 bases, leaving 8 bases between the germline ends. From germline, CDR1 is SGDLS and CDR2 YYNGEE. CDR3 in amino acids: CASSVAASNTEAFF. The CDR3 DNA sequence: TGTGCCAGCAGCGTAGCCGCCAGTAACACTGAAGCTTTCTTT.

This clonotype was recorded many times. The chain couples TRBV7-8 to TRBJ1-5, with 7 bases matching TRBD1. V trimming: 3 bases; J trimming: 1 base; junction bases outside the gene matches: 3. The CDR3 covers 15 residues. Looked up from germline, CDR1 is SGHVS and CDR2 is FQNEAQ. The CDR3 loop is CASSFRTGSNQPQHF. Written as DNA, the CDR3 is TGTGCCAGCAGCTTCCGGACAGGCAGCAATCAGCCCCAGCATTTT.

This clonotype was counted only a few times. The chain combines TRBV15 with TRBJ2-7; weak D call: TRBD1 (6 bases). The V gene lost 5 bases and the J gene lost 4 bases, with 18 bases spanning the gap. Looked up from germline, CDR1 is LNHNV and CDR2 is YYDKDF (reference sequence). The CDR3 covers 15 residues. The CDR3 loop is CATSVSRQASYEQYV. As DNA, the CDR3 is TGTGCCACCAGCGTTTCCCGACAGGCTTCTTACGAGCAGTACGTC.

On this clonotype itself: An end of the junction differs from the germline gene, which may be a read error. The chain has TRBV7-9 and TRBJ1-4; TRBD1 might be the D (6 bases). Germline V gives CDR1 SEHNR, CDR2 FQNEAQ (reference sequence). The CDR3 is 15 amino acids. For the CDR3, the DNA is TGTGCCGGCAGCTCTGCGGCAGGGGATAAGGAAAAACTGTTTTTT. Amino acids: CAGSSAAGDKEKLFF.

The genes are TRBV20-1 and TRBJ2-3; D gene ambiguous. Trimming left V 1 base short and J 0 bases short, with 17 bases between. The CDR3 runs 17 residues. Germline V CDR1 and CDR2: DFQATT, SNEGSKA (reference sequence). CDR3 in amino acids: CSARVQGLALSTDTQYF. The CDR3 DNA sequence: TGCAGTGCTAGAGTTCAAGGGCTCGCACTTAGCACAGATACGCAGTATTTT.

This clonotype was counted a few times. Here the CDR3 DNA reads TGTGCCAGCAGCGCAACAGGGGGCGCGAGGGAAAAACTGTTTTTT. Translated: CASSATGGAREKLFF. This rearrangement joins TRBV7-3 to TRBJ1-4; 9 bases are shared with TRBD1. The V gene's germline CDR1 is SGHTA and CDR2 FQGTGA. Trimming removed 5 bases from V and 8 bases from J; junction bases left unmatched: 9. There are 15 residues in the CDR3.

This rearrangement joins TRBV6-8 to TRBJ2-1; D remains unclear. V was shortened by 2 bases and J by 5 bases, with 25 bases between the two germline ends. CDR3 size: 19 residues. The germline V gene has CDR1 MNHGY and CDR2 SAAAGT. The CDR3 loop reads CASSYQPPETYYPNNEQFF. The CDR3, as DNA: TGTGCCAGCAGTTACCAACCACCGGAGACCTACTACCCTAACAATGAGCAGTTCTTC.

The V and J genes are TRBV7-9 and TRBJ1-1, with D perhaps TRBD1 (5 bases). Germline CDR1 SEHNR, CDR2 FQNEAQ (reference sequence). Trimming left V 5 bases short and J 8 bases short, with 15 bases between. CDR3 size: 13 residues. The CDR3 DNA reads TGTGCCAGCAGCCCCGGGACGACCAAAGAAGCTTTCTTT. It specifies CASSPGTTKEAFF.

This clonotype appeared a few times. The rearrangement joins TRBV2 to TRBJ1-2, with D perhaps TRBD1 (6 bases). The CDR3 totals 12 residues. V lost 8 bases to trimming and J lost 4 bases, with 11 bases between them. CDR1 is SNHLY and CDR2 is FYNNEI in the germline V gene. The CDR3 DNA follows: TGTGCCAGCCGGCCAGGGGCCTATGGCTACACCTTC. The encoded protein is CASRPGAYGYTF.